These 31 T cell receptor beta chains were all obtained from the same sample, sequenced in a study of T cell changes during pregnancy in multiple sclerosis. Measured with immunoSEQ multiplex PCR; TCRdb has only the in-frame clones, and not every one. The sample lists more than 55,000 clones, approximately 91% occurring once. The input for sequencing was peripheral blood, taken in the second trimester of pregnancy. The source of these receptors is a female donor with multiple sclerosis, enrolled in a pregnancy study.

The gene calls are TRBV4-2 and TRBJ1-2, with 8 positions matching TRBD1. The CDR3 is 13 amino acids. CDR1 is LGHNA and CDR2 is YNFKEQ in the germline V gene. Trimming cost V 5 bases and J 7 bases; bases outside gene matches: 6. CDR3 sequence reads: CASSTGGRGGYTF. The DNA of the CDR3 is TGTGCCAGCAGCACAGGGGGAAGGGGTGGCTACACCTTC.

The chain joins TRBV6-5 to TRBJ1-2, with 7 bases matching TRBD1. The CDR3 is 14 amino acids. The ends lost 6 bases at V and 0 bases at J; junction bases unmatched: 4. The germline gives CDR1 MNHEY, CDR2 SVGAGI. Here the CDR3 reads CASSPGQPNYGYTF. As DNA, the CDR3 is TGTGCCAGCAGCCCGGGACAGCCTAACTATGGCTACACCTTC.

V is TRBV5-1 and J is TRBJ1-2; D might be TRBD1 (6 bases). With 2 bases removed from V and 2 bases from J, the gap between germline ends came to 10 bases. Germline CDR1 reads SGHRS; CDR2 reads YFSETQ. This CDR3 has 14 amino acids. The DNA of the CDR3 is TGCGCCAGCAGCTTAGGGGGAACCAACTATGGCTACACCTTC. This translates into CASSLGGTNYGYTF.

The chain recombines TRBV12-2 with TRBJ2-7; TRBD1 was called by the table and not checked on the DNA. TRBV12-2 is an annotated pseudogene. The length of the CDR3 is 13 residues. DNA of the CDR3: TGTGCTCCCTTGGCGACAGGCTACTACGAGCAGTACTTC. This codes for CAPLATGYYEQYF.

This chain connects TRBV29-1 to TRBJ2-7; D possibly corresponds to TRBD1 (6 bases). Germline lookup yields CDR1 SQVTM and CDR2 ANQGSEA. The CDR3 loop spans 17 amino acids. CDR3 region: CSADHLPPGQSRNEQYF. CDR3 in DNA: TGCAGTGCTGACCACCTTCCACCGGGACAATCAAGGAACGAGCAGTACTTC.

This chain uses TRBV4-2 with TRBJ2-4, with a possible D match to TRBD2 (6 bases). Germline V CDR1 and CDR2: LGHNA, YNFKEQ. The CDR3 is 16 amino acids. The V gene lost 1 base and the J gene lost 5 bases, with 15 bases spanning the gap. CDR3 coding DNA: TGTGCCAGCAGCCAAGGCCCCGGGAGAAGTGAAAACATTCAGTACTTC. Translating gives CASSQGPGRSENIQYF.

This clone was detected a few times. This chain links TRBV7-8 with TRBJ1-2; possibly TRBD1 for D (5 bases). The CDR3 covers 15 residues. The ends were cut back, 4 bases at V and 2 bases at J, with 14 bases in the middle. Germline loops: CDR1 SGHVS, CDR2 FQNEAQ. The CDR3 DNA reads TGTGCCAGCAGCTGGGGCCGACAGAAAAACTATGGCTACACCTTC. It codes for CASSWGRQKNYGYTF.

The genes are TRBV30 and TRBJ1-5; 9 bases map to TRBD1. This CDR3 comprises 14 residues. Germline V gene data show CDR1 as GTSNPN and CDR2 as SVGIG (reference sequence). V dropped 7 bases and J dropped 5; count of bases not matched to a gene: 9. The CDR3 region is CAFQQGAPDQPQHF. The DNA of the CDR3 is TGTGCCTTTCAACAGGGGGCGCCGGATCAGCCCCAGCATTTT.

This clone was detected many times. Here the CDR3 reads CASSFDRVGTDTQYF. CDR3 nucleotides: TGTGCCAGCAGTTTCGACAGGGTAGGGACAGATACGCAGTATTTT. The chain combines TRBV27 with TRBJ2-3; 7 nucleotides match TRBD1. The CDR3 totals 15 residues. Trimming took 3 bases from V and 3 from J; bases not matched to a gene: 6. In germline, CDR1 is MNHEY, CDR2 SMNVEV (reference sequence).

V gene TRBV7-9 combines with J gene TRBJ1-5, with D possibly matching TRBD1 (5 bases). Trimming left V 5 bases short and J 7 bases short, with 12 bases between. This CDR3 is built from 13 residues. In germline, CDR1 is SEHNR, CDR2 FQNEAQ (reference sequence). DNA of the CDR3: TGTGCCAGCAGCCCTCCAGGGTTCCAGCCCCAGCATTTT. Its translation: CASSPPGFQPQHF.

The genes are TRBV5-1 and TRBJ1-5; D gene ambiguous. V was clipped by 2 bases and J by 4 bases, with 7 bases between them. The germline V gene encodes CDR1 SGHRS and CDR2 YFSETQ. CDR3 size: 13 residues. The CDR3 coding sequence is TGCGCCAGCAGCTTAAACGGGAATCAGCCCCAGCATTTT. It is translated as CASSLNGNQPQHF.

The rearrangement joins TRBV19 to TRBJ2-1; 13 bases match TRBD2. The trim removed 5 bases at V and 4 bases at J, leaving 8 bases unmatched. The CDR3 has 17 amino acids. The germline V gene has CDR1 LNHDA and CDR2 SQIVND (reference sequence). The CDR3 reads CASSASGTSGMYNEQFF. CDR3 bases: TGTGCCAGTAGTGCCTCCGGGACTAGCGGGATGTACAATGAGCAGTTCTTC.

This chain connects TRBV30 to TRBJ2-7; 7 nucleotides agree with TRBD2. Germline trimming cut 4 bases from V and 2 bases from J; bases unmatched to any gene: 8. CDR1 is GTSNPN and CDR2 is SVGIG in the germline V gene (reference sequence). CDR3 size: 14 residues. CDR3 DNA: TGTGCCTGGAACTCTGGGCGGGGGACCTACGAGCAGTACTTC. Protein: CAWNSGRGTYEQYF. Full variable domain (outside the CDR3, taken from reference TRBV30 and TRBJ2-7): SQTIHQWPATLVQPVGSPLSLECTVEGTSNPNLYWYRQAAGRGLQLLFYSVGIGQISSEVPQNLSASRPQDRQFILSSKKLLLSDSGFYLCAWNSGRGTYEQYFGPGTRLTVT.

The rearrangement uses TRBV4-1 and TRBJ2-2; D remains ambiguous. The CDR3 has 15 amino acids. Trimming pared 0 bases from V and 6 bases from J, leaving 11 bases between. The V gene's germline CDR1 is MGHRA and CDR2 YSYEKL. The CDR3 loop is CASSQEWAVAGELFF. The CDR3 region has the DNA TGCGCCAGCAGCCAAGAGTGGGCCGTCGCCGGGGAGCTGTTTTTT.

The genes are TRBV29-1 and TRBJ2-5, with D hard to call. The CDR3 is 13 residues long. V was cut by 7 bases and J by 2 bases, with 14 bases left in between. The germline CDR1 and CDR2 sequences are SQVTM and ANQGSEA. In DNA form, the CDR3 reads TGCAGCGCCGTGAGTGTGCCTCAAGAGACCCAGTACTTC. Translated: CSAVSVPQETQYF.

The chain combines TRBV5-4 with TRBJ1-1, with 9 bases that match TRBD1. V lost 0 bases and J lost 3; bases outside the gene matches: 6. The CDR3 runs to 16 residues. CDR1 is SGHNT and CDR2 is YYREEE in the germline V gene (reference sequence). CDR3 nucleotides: TGTGCCAGCAGCTTGGGGACAGGGGAGTATTACACTGAAGCTTTCTTT. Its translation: CASSLGTGEYYTEAFF.

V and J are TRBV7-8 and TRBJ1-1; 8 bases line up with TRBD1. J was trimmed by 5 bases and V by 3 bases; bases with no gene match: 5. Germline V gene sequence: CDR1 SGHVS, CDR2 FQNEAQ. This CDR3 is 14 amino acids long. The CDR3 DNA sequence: TGTGCCAGCAGCTTGGTTAGGACAGGGACTGAAGCTTTCTTT. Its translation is CASSLVRTGTEAFF.

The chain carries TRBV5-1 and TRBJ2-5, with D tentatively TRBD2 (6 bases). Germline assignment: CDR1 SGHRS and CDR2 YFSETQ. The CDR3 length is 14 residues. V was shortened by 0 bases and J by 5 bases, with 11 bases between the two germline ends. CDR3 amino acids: CASSLVSGEETQYF. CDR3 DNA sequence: TGCGCCAGCAGCTTGGTGTCGGGGGAGGAGACCCAGTACTTC. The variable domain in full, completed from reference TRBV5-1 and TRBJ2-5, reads KAGVTQTPRYLIKTRGQQVTLSCSPISGHRSVSWYQQTPGQGLQFLFEYFSETQRNKGNFPGRFSGRQFSNSRSEMNVSTLELGDSALYLCASSLVSGEETQYFGPGTRLLVL.

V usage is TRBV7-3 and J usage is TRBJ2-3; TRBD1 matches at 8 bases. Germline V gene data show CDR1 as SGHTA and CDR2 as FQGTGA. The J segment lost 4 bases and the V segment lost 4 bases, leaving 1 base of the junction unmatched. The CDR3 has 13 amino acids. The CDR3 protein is CASSWGQADTQYF. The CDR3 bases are TGTGCCAGCAGCTGGGGACAGGCAGATACGCAGTATTTT.

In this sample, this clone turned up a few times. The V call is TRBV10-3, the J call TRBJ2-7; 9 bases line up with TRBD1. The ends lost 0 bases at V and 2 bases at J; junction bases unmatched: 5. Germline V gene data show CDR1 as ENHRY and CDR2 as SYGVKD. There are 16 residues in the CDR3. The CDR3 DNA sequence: TGTGCCATCAGTGAGTCGGCGGGACAGGGTCCCTACGAGCAGTACTTC. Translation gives CAISESAGQGPYEQYF.

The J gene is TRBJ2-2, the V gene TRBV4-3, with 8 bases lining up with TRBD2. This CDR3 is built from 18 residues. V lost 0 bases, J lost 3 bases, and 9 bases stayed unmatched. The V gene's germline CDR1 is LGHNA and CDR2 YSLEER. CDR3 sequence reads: CASSQDWSSGLYTGELFF. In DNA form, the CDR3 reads TGCGCCAGCAGCCAAGATTGGTCTAGCGGGCTTTACACCGGGGAGCTGTTTTTT.

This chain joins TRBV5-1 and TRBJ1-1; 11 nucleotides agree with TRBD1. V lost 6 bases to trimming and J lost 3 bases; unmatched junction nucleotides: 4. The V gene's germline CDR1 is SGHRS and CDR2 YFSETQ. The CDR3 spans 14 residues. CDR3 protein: CASTWDRGDTEAFF. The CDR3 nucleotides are TGCGCCAGCACTTGGGACAGGGGGGACACTGAAGCTTTCTTT.

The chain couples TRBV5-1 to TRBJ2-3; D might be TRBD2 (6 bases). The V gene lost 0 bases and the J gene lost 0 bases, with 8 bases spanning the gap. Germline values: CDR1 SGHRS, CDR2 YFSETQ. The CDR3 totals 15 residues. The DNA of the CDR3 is TGCGCCAGCAGCTTGGCTAGCGTTAGCACAGATACGCAGTATTTT. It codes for CASSLASVSTDTQYF.

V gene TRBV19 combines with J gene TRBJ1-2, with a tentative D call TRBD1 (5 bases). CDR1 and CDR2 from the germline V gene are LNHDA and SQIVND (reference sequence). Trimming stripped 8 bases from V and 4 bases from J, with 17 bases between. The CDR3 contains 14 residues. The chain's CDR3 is CASGSLQESYGYTF. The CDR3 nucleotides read TGTGCCAGTGGTTCCCTACAGGAATCCTATGGCTACACCTTC.

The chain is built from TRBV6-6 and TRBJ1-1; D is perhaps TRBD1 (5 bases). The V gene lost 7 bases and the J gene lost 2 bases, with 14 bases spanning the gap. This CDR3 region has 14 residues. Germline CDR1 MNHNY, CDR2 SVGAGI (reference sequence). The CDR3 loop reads CASNRPALNTEAFF. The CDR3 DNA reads TGTGCCAGCAACAGGCCCGCTCTTAACACTGAAGCTTTCTTT.

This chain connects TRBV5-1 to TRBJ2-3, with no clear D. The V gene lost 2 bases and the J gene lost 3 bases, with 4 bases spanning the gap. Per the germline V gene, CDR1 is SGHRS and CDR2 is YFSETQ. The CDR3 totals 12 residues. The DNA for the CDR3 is TGCGCCAGCAGCTTACTAACAGATACGCAGTATTTT. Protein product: CASSLLTDTQYF.

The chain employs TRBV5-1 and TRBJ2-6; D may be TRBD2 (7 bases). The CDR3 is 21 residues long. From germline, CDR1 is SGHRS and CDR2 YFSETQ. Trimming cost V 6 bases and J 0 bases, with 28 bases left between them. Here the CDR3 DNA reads TGCGCCAGCAACGCGCCTAACAATTCGGGGGGCCCAAGCTCTGGGGCCAACGTCCTGACTTTC. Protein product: CASNAPNNSGGPSSGANVLTF.

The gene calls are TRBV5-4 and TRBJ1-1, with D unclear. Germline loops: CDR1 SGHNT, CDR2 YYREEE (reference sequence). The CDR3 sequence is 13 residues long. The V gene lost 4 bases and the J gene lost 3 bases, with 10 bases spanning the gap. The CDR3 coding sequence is TGTGCCAGCAGCCATCCAGTCGACACTGAAGCTTTCTTT. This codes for CASSHPVDTEAFF.

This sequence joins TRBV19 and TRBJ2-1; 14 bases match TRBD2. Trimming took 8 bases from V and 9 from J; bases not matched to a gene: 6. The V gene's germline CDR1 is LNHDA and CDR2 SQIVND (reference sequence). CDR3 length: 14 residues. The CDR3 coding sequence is TGTGCCAGTGGGACTAGCGGGAGTCTAGGTGAGCAGTTCTTC. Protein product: CASGTSGSLGEQFF. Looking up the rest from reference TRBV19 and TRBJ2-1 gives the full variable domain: DGGITQSPKYLFRKEGQNVTLSCEQNLNHDAMYWYRQDPGQGLRLIYYSQIVNDFQKGDIAEGYSVSREKKESFPLTVTSAQKNPTAFYLCASGTSGSLGEQFFGPGTRLTVL.

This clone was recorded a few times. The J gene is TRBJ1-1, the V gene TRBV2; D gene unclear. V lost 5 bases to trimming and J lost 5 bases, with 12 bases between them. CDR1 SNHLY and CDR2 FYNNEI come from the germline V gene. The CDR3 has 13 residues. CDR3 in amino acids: CASSFTTGTEAFF. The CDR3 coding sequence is TGTGCCAGCAGTTTCACGACGGGGACTGAAGCTTTCTTT.

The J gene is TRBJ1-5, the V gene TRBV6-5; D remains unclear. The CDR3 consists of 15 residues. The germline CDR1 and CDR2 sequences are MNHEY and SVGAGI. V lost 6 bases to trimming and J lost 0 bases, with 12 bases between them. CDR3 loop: CASSPYGDSNQPQHF. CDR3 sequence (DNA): TGTGCCAGCAGCCCCTACGGGGATAGCAATCAGCCCCAGCATTTT.